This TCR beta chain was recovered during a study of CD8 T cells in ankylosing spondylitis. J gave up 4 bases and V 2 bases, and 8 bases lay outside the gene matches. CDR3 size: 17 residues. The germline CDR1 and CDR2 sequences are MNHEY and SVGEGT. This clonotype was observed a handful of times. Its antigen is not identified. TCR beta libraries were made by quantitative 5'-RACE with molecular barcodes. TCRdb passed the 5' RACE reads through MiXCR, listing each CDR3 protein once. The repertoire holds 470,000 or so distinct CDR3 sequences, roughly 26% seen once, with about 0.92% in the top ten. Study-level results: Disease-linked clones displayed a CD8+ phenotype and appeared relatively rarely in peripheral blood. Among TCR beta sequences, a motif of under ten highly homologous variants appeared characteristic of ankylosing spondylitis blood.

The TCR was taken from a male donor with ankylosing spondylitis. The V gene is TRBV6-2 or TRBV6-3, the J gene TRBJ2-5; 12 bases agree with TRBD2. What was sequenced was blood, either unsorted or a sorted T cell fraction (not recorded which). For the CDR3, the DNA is TGTGCCAGCAGTTACCCCGGACTAGCGGGATGGGGAGAGACCCAGTACTTC. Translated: CASSYPGLAGWGETQYF.